Below, 9 T cell receptor beta chains from the same sample are listed, as sequenced in a study of identical twins. TCRdb independently ran MiXCR on the 5' RACE reads; one entry per CDR3 protein. The sample carries roughly 250,000 distinct CDR3 sequences, over 11% recorded once. The sample taken for sequencing was memory (CD45RO+) T cells sorted from blood. All receptors derive from a woman younger than 35 in good health.

This clonotype was recorded once. The rearrangement links TRBV15 to TRBJ1-4; D possibly corresponds to TRBD1 (5 bases). The germline gives CDR1 LNHNV, CDR2 YYDKDF (reference sequence). This CDR3 is 15 amino acids long. Trimming stripped 2 bases from V and 0 bases from J, with 7 bases between. The CDR3 nucleotides read TGTGCCACCAGCAGAACGACAGCAACTAATGAAAAACTGTTTTTT. As protein: CATSRTTATNEKLFF.

The table lists this clonotype with many counts. The chain is built from TRBV14 and TRBJ1-2; tentative D call: TRBD1 (6 bases). The CDR3 is 15 amino acids. Germline CDR1 SGHDN, CDR2 FVKESK. Trimming stripped 1 base from V and 4 bases from J, with 13 bases between. The CDR3, as DNA: TGTGCCAGCAGCCAAGCAGCACAGGGAAGCTATGGCTACACCTTC. Protein: CASSQAAQGSYGYTF.

This clonotype is medium-sized (0.01 to 0.1%) in the sample. CDR3 in DNA: TGTGCCAGCAGTTACGCTAGCGGGAGCTACAATGAGCAGTTCTTC. Amino acid sequence: CASSYASGSYNEQFF. The V gene is TRBV6-5, the J gene TRBJ2-1; 10 nucleotides line up with TRBD2. CDR1 MNHEY and CDR2 SVGAGI come from the germline V gene. V shed 2 bases and J 3 bases; nucleotides not matched to a gene: 1. The CDR3 is 15 residues long.

The chain employs TRBV20-1 and TRBJ2-5; 7 bases agree with TRBD1. V dropped 5 bases and J dropped 5; count of bases not matched to a gene: 8. Germline CDR1 is DFQATT and CDR2 is SNEGSKA (reference sequence). CDR3 length: 13 residues. The CDR3 sequence is CSAGDSFSETQYF. CDR3 bases: TGCAGTGCTGGGGACAGTTTTTCCGAGACCCAGTACTTC.

There are many counts of this clonotype. The chain is built from TRBV20-1 and TRBJ2-5, with a weak D call TRBD1 (6 bases). The CDR3 totals 13 residues. Trimming left V 6 bases short and J 5 bases short, with 16 bases between. Germline V lookup: CDR1 DFQATT, CDR2 SNEGSKA (reference sequence). The CDR3 DNA reads TGCAGTGCCAGGCCCCAGGGGCGGGAGACCCAGTACTTC. This encodes CSARPQGRETQYF.

Ten or more counts support this clonotype. V is TRBV12-3 or TRBV12-4 and J is TRBJ2-3, with 7 bases fitting TRBD1. V shed 6 bases and J 2 bases; nucleotides not matched to a gene: 14. The CDR3 consists of 17 residues. This CDR3 reads CASRNPLGRGSTDTQYF. For the CDR3, the DNA is TGTGCCAGCAGGAACCCGTTGGGCAGGGGGTCCACAGATACGCAGTATTTT.

V gene TRBV18 combines with J gene TRBJ1-2; D not certain. Between the trimmed V and J ends, which lost 3 bases and 4 bases, there was a span of 9 bases. This CDR3 is built from 13 residues. In germline, CDR1 is KGHSH, CDR2 LQKENI. The CDR3, as DNA: TGTGCCAGCTCACCTGCGCAGCCCTATGGCTACACCTTC. Translation: CASSPAQPYGYTF. Full variable domain (missing parts from reference TRBV18 and TRBJ1-2): NAGVMQNPRHLVRRRGQEARLRCSPMKGHSHVYWYRQLPEEGLKFMVYLQKENIIDESGMPKERFSAEFPKEGPSILRIQQVVRGDSAAYFCASSPAQPYGYTFGSGTRLTVV.

The chain uses TRBV4-3 and TRBJ1-2; TRBD1 is a possible D gene (5 bases). The germline CDR1 and CDR2 sequences are LGHNA and YSLEER. The CDR3 has 14 residues. With 0 bases removed from V and 7 bases from J, the gap between germline ends came to 12 bases. The CDR3 region has the DNA TGCGCCAGCAGCCAAGAAGGGGCCCATCCTGGCTACACCTTC. It is translated as CASSQEGAHPGYTF.

The DNA for the CDR3 is TGTGCCAGCAGCTCCCCGGGGCCCCAGCATTTT. Protein product: CASSSPGPQHF. The V and J genes are TRBV7-9 and TRBJ1-5, with no clear D. Germline CDR1 and CDR2: SEHNR and FQNEAQ (reference sequence). The CDR3 length is 11 residues. The germline V and J ends were trimmed by 4 bases and 9 bases, with 7 bases remaining between them.